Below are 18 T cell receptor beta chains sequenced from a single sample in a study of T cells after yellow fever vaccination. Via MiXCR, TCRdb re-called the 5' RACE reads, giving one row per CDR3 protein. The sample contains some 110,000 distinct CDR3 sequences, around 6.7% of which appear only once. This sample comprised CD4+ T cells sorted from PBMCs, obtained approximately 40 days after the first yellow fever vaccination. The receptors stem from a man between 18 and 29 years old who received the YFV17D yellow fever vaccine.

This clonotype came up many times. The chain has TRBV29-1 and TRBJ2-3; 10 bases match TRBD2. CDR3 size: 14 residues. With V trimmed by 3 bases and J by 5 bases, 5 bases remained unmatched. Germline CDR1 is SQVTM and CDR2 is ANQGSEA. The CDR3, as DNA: TGCAGCGTTGATGAGAGCGGGGGGGGAGATACGCAGTATTTT. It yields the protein CSVDESGGGDTQYF.

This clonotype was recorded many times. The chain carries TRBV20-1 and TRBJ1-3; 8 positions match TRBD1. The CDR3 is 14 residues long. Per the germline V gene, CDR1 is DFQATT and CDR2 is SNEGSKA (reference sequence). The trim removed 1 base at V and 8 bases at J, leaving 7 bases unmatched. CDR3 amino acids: CSARVAGGRDTIYF. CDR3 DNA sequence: TGCAGTGCTAGAGTGGCAGGGGGCAGGGACACCATATATTTT.

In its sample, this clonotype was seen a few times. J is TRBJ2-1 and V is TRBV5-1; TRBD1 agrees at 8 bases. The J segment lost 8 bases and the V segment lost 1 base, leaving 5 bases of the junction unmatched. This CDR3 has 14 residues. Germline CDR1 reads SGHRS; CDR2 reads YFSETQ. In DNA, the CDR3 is TGCGCCAGCAGCTTGCAGGGGGCGCTTGATGAGCAGTTCTTC. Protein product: CASSLQGALDEQFF.

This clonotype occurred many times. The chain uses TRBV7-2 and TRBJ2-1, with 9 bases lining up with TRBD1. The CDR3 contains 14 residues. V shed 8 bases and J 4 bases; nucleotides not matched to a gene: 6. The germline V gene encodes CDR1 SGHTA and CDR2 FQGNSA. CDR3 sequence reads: CASRRDRVYNEQFF. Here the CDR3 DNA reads TGTGCCAGCCGGCGGGACAGGGTGTACAATGAGCAGTTCTTC.

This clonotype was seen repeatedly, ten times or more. The CDR3 DNA reads as TGTGCCAGCAGCTTAGAGGGTTACCAAGAGACCCAGTACTTC. Its protein product is CASSLEGYQETQYF. The V call is TRBV7-9, the J call TRBJ2-5; D unclear. Germline CDR1 is SEHNR and CDR2 is FQNEAQ (reference sequence). The CDR3 spans 14 residues. V was shortened by 1 base and J by 0 bases, with 6 bases between the two germline ends.

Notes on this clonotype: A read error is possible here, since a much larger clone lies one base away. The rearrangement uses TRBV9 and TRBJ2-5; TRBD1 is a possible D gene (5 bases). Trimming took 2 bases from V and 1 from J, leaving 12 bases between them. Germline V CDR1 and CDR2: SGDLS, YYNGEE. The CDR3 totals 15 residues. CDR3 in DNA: TGTGCCAGCAGCGTGTCAGGACATCTCCAAGAGACCCAGTACTTC. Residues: CASSVSGHLQETQYF.

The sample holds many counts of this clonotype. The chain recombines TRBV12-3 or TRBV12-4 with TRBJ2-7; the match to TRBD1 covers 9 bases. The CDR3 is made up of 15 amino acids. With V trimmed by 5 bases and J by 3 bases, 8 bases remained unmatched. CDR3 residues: CASSAPGQGHYEQYF. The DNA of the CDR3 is TGTGCCAGCAGTGCCCCGGGACAGGGCCACTACGAGCAGTACTTC.

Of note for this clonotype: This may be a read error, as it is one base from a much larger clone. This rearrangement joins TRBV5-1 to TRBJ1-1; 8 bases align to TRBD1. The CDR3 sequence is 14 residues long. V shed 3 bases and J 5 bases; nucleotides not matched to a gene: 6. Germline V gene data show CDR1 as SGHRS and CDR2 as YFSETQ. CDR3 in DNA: TGCGCCAGCAGCTCACAGGGGGAGAAGACTGAAGCTTTCTTT. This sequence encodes CASSSQGEKTEAFF. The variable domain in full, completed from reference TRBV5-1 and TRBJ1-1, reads KAGVTQTPRYLIKTRGQQVTLSCSPISGHRSVSWYQQTPGQGLQFLFEYFSETQRNKGNFPGRFSGRQFSNSRSEMNVSTLELGDSALYLCASSSQGEKTEAFFGQGTRLTVV.

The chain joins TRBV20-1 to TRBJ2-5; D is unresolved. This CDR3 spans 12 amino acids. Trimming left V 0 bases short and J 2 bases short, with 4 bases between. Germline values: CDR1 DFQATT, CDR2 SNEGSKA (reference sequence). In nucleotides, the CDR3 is TGCAGTGCTAGAGAGCAACAAGAGACCCAGTACTTC. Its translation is CSAREQQETQYF.

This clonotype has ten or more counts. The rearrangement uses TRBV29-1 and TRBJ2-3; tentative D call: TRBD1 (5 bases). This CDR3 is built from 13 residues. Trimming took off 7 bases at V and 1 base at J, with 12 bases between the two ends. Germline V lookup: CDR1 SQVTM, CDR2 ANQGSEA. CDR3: CSASDSRTDTQYF. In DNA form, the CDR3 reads TGCAGCGCGTCTGACAGCCGCACAGATACGCAGTATTTT.

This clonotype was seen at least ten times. The chain's CDR3 is CASSPSAEGGPYNEQFF. In DNA, the CDR3 is TGTGCCAGCTCACCGTCGGCCGAGGGGGGGCCCTACAATGAGCAGTTCTTC. This sequence joins TRBV18 and TRBJ2-1, with D tentatively TRBD2 (7 bases). Trimming left V 3 bases short and J 2 bases short, with 17 bases between. CDR3 size: 17 residues. Germline V lookup: CDR1 KGHSH, CDR2 LQKENI.

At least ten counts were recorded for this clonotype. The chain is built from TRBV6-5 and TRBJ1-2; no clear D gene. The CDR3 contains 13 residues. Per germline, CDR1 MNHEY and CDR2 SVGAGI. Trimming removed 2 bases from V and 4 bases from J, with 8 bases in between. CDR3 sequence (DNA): TGTGCCAGCAGTTACAATCCGGGCTATGGCTACACCTTC. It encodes CASSYNPGYGYTF.

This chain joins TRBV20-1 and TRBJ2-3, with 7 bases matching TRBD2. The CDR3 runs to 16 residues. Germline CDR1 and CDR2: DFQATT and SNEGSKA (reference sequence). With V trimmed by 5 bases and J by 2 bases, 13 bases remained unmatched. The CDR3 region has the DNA TGCAGTGCTCTCTGGCGGGGACTAACTTACACAGATACGCAGTATTTT. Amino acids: CSALWRGLTYTDTQYF.

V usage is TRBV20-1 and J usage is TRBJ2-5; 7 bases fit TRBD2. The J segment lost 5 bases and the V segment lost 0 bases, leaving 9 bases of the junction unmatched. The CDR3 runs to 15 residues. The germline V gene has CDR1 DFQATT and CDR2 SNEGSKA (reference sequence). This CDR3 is CSARDPGGSGETQYF. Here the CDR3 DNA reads TGCAGTGCTAGAGATCCGGGGGGTAGCGGGGAGACCCAGTACTTC.

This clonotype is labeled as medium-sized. Written as DNA, the CDR3 is TGTGCCAGCAGCTTAGCGACTGGGGCCAACGTCCTGACTTTC. It encodes CASSLATGANVLTF. The chain is built from TRBV7-2 and TRBJ2-6; D unclear. The V gene's germline CDR1 is SGHTA and CDR2 FQGNSA. The CDR3 totals 14 residues. Trimming shortened V by 0 bases and J by 2 bases, and 2 bases separated the two germline ends.

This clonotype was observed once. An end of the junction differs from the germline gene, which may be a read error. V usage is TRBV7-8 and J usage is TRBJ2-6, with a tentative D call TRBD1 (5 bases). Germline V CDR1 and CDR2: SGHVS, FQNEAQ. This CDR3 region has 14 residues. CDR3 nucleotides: TGTGCCAGCAGCCCCGGCTCTGGGGCCGACGTCCTGACTTTC. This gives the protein CASSPGSGADVLTF.

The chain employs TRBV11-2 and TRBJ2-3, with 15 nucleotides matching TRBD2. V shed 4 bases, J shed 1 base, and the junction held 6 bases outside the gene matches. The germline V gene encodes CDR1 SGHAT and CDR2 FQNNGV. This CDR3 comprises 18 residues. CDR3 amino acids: CASSSGTSGGQGTDTQYF. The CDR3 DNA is TGTGCCAGCAGCTCCGGGACTAGCGGGGGGCAGGGCACAGATACGCAGTATTTT.

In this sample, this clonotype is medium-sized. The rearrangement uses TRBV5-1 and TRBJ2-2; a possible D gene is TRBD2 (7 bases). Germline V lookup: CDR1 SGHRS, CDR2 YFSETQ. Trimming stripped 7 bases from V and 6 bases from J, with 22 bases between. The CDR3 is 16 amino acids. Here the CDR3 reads CASLPGGGPVPGELFF. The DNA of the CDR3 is TGCGCCAGCCTACCGGGGGGCGGACCGGTCCCCGGGGAGCTGTTTTTT.